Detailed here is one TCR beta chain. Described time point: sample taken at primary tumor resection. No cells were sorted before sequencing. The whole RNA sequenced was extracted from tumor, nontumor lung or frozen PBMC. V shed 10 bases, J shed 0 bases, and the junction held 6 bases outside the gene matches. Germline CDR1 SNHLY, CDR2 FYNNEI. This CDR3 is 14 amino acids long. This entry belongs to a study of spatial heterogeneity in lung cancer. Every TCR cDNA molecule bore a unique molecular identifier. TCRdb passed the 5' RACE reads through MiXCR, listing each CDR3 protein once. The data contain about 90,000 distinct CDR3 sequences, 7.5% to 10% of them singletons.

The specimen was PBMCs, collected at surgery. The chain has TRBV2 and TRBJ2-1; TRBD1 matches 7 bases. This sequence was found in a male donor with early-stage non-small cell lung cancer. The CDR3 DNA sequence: TGTGCCATCGCCCGGGACAGCTCCTACAATGAGCAGTTCTTC. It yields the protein CAIARDSSYNEQFF.